This T cell receptor (beta chain) appears in the sequencing data of a study of cytomegalovirus exposure and HLA in healthy donors. 13 Jbeta primers and 60 Vbeta primers were used for the PCR. This table comes from immunoSEQ multiplex PCR, and its TCRdb copy is limited to in-frame clones, with some not included. The data hold about 150,000 clones, with 65% to 85% observed a single time. The length of the CDR3 is 13 residues. Germline CDR1 reads SGHTS; CDR2 reads YDEGEE. V was shortened by 7 bases and J by 5 bases, with 13 bases between the two germline ends. General study results and limits: Analysis performed later showed TCR beta chains linked to HLA being more clonally expanded than equally common others. CMV serostatus alone was available as immune exposure information. Some public TCRs appeared in many individuals, while most sequences were rare.

In the case of this clone: The antigen is undetermined.

V usage is TRBV5-8 and J usage is TRBJ1-5; D unresolved. The source material was PBMCs. The source of this sequence is a woman between 18 and 29 years old in good health and CMV-seronegative. CDR3 sequence (DNA): TGTGCCAGCCTGGCGGCAGTTCATCAGCCCCAGCATTTT. This encodes CASLAAVHQPQHF.